This T cell receptor beta chain was obtained from a study of blood T cell repertoires in COVID-19. Study-level background: The study drew acute and convalescent COVID-19 samples from the United States, Italy and Spain. T cells, B-cell-depleted T cells, or PBMCs supplied cDNA or gDNA.

Germline V gene lookup returns CDR1 MDHEN and CDR2 SYDVKM. The CDR3 covers 14 residues. The J segment lost 7 bases and the V segment lost 5 bases, leaving 11 bases of the junction unmatched. Source study methods: Reference gene primer amplification in the assay estimated nucleated cell counts. TCRdb's copy holds only in-frame clones and misses some; the assay was immunoSEQ multiplex PCR. The V and J calls and clone size were taken over from that table, and D and trimming were inferred from the DNA. The sample consists of fewer than 300,000 clones, roughly 92% of them appearing once. The receptor was derived from a woman aged 25 to 39 with COVID-19, enrolled during active disease. J is TRBJ2-7 and V is TRBV28; TRBD2 matches at 7 bases. The sequencing input was peripheral blood. The CDR3 reads CASSTGGRVQEQYF. As DNA, the CDR3 is TGTGCCAGCAGTACCGGGGGGAGGGTCCAGGAGCAGTACTTC.